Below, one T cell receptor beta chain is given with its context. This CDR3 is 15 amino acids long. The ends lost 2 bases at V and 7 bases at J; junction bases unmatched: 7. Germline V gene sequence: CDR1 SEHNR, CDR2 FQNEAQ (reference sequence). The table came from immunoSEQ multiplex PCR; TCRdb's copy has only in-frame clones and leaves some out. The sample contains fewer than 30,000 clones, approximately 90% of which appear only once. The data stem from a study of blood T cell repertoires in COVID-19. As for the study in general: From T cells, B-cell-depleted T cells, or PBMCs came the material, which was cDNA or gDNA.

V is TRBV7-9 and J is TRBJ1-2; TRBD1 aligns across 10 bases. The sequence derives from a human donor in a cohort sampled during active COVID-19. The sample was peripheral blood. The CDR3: CASSLSRQGAGGYTF. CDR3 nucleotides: TGTGCCAGCAGCTTATCCCGACAGGGGGCAGGTGGCTACACCTTC. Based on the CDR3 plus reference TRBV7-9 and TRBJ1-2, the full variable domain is DTGVSQNPRHKITKRGQNVTFRCDPISEHNRLYWYRQTLGQGPEFLTYFQNEAQLEKSRLLSDRFSAERPKGSFSTLEIQRTEQGDSAMYLCASSLSRQGAGGYTFGSGTRLTVV.